Shown below are 12 T cell receptor beta chains from a single sample sequenced in a study of blood T cells in healthy people across ages (dated by TCRdb to the mid-2010s). The library was prepared using 5' RACE. The sequencer listed for this sample is Illumina HiSeq 2500. A second 7 to 11 cycle PCR used a sample-barcoded 5' primer and a J-beta primer mix. The public sequencing data were trimmed at Q25 with fastp and processed into clonotypes with MiXCR by TCRdb, which kept only in-frame beta chains. Entries are consolidated by CDR3 protein sequence, retaining the most common genes and DNA. The sample table contains about 730,000 distinct CDR3 sequences; only one count was recorded for about 42% of them. Jointly, the top ten make up 20% to 25% of the sample. Sequencing was performed on blood. These receptor sequences come from a woman aged 60-75 years in good health.

On this clonotype itself: A much larger clone is a single base away; this may be a read error. The chain combines TRBV29-1 with TRBJ2-5; 7 bases align to TRBD2. CDR1 and CDR2 (germline): SQVTM, ANQGSEA. The CDR3 is made up of 16 amino acids. J gave up 7 bases and V 4 bases, and 18 bases lay outside the gene matches. The CDR3: CSVGDRPAITGGTQYF. In DNA, the CDR3 is TGCAGCGTTGGAGATAGGCCTGCAATAACGGGGGGGACCCAGTACTTC.

This sequence joins TRBV7-3 and TRBJ2-1; D is perhaps TRBD1 or TRBD2 (5 bases each). The CDR3 loop spans 15 amino acids. Germline V CDR1 and CDR2: SGHTA, FQGTGA. Trimming took off 2 bases at V and 3 bases at J, with 11 bases between the two ends. The CDR3 sequence is CASSLGGSVYNEQFF. The CDR3 DNA is TGTGCCAGCAGCTTAGGGGGAAGTGTCTACAATGAGCAGTTCTTC.

The chain is built from TRBV4-2 and TRBJ2-7; D might be TRBD1 (6 bases). Trimming cost V 3 bases and J 7 bases, with 10 bases left between them. The CDR3 is 12 residues long. Germline CDR1 reads LGHNA; CDR2 reads YNFKEQ. The CDR3 region is CASSHRDNEQYF. CDR3 nucleotide sequence: TGTGCCAGCAGCCACCGGGACAATGAGCAGTACTTC.

This chain joins TRBV6-5 and TRBJ2-7; 9 positions agree with TRBD1. The V and J ends lost 5 bases and 5 bases, in that order; junction bases with no gene match: 10. The V gene's germline CDR1 is MNHEY and CDR2 SVGAGI. The CDR3 length is 15 residues. In DNA form, the CDR3 reads TGTGCCAGCAGTCAGCCCGGGACAGGGTCCGACGAGCAGTACTTC. It codes for CASSQPGTGSDEQYF.

J is TRBJ1-4 and V is TRBV27; D is unclear. V lost 8 bases, J lost 4 bases, and 14 bases lay in between. This CDR3 region has 14 residues. CDR1 is MNHEY and CDR2 is SMNVEV in the germline V gene (reference sequence). CDR3 residues: CASGPQRGNEKLFF. The CDR3 coding sequence is TGTGCCAGCGGACCTCAACGGGGTAATGAAAAACTGTTTTTT. Looking up the rest from reference TRBV27 and TRBJ1-4 gives the full variable domain: EAQVTQNPRYLITVTGKKLTVTCSQNMNHEYMSWYRQDPGLGLRQIYYSMNVEVTDKGDVPEGYKVSRKEKRNFPLILESPSPNQTSLYFCASGPQRGNEKLFFGSGTQLSVL.

J is TRBJ2-1 and V is TRBV20-1; TRBD2 aligns across 14 bases. Judging by the DNA end, TRBJ2-7 fits better; the J call may be wrong. The CDR3 spans 17 residues. CDR1 and CDR2 (germline): DFQATT, SNEGSKA (reference sequence). The CDR3: CSARSGLAGAAYNEQYF. DNA for the CDR3: TGCAGTGCTAGATCGGGACTAGCGGGGGCTGCCTACAATGAGCAGTACTTC.

This chain links TRBV6-1 with TRBJ2-1; no definite D call. CDR1 MNHNS and CDR2 SASEGT come from the germline V gene. The CDR3 sequence is 11 residues long. The V end lost 10 bases, the J end lost 2 bases, and 6 bases lay between the germline ends. The DNA for the CDR3 is TGTGCCACCAACACCTACAATGAGCAGTTCTTC. The encoded protein is CATNTYNEQFF.

At least ten counts were recorded for this clonotype. The gene calls are TRBV7-2 and TRBJ2-5, with 9 bases aligning to TRBD1. V was pared by 5 bases and J by 6 bases, with 16 bases of the junction left unmatched. The CDR3 totals 17 residues. Germline V lookup: CDR1 SGHTA, CDR2 FQGNSA. The CDR3 reads CASSILGGQGVGKTQYF. The CDR3 DNA sequence: TGTGCCAGCAGCATATTAGGGGGACAGGGCGTCGGGAAGACCCAGTACTTC.

This clonotype showed up many times. This chain uses TRBV5-1 with TRBJ2-3; the D gene is possibly TRBD1 (5 bases). Germline-derived CDR1 and CDR2 are SGHRS and YFSETQ. The length of the CDR3 is 15 residues. Trimming left V 0 bases short and J 0 bases short, with 8 bases between. CDR3: CASSLGQHSTDTQYF. CDR3 in DNA: TGCGCCAGCAGCTTGGGACAGCATAGCACAGATACGCAGTATTTT. The full variable domain, its missing parts supplied by reference TRBV5-1 and TRBJ2-3, is KAGVTQTPRYLIKTRGQQVTLSCSPISGHRSVSWYQQTPGQGLQFLFEYFSETQRNKGNFPGRFSGRQFSNSRSEMNVSTLELGDSALYLCASSLGQHSTDTQYFGPGTRLTVL.

This chain uses TRBV7-3 with TRBJ1-1; D perhaps matches TRBD1 (6 bases). Trimming shortened V by 3 bases and J by 5 bases, and 13 bases separated the two germline ends. Germline V gene data show CDR1 as SGHTA and CDR2 as FQGTGA. This CDR3 is built from 14 residues. CDR3 DNA: TGTGCCAGCAGCTTCGGTGCAGGGGTAACTGAAGCTTTCTTT. Protein: CASSFGAGVTEAFF.

V usage is TRBV5-1 and J usage is TRBJ2-1; D is possibly TRBD2 (7 bases). The length of the CDR3 is 16 residues. The germline V and J ends were trimmed by 0 bases and 7 bases, with 17 bases remaining between them. Per germline, CDR1 SGHRS and CDR2 YFSETQ. The CDR3 DNA reads as TGCGCCAGCAGCTTGGCCCCGGGGGGCCTCGAAAATGAGCAGTTCTTC. This encodes CASSLAPGGLENEQFF.

The chain employs TRBV10-3 and TRBJ1-5; D unresolved. The V and J ends lost 7 bases and 2 bases respectively, with 9 bases between them. Germline V gives CDR1 ENHRY, CDR2 SYGVKD. The CDR3 is made up of 13 amino acids. CDR3 loop: CAINREGNQPQHF. The CDR3 DNA is TGTGCCATCAACCGGGAGGGCAATCAGCCCCAGCATTTT.